These 24 T cell receptor beta chains originate from one sample sequenced in a study of T-cell memory formation after mild COVID-19. Via MiXCR, TCRdb re-called the 5' RACE reads, giving one row per CDR3 protein. Of around 340,000 distinct CDR3 sequences listed, over 10% are singletons. Sequencing used PBMCs or a T cell subset sorted from them (not recorded which). The receptors were sampled from a man aged 18 to 30 who had mild COVID-19 (a few samples of this study predate the infection). Cell type and time point are not known.

The chain has TRBV6-5 and TRBJ2-5; D is undetermined. CDR1 is MNHEY and CDR2 is SVGAGI in the germline V gene. CDR3 size: 13 residues. V dropped 0 bases and J dropped 5 bases, with 7 bases sitting between them. The CDR3 loop reads CASSYSIGETQYF. For the CDR3, the DNA is TGTGCCAGCAGTTACTCGATCGGGGAGACCCAGTACTTC.

The chain uses TRBV5-1 and TRBJ2-1; D ambiguous. Trimming pared 0 bases from V and 0 bases from J, leaving 7 bases between. In germline, CDR1 is SGHRS, CDR2 YFSETQ. This CDR3 is built from 15 residues. CDR3 sequence reads: CASSLAELSYNEQFF. The CDR3 coding sequence is TGCGCCAGCAGCTTGGCCGAACTCTCCTACAATGAGCAGTTCTTC.

The V call is TRBV2, the J call TRBJ1-5; D is unclear. V lost 2 bases to trimming and J lost 6 bases, with 11 bases between them. The CDR3 extends over 14 amino acids. Germline values: CDR1 SNHLY, CDR2 FYNNEI. Here the CDR3 reads CASSERAGIQPQHF. The CDR3 DNA reads TGTGCCAGCAGTGAAAGGGCAGGAATTCAGCCCCAGCATTTT.

This clonotype was detected only a few times. This chain uses TRBV10-2 with TRBJ1-4, with D hard to call. The CDR3 has 16 residues. V was pared by 5 bases and J by 0 bases, with 13 bases between. From germline, CDR1 is WSHSY and CDR2 SAAADI. This chain's CDR3 is CASSLTGLATNEKLFF. Written as DNA, the CDR3 is TGCGCCAGCAGTTTAACGGGGTTGGCAACTAATGAAAAACTGTTTTTT.

This clonotype was found a few times. This chain uses TRBV6-5 with TRBJ2-3, with 8 positions matching TRBD2. The CDR3 length is 16 residues. The germline CDR1 and CDR2 sequences are MNHEY and SVGAGI. Germline trimming cut 4 bases from V and 7 bases from J; bases unmatched to any gene: 13. CDR3 sequence (DNA): TGTGCCAGCAGTTCCCAGTTAGCGGGGCTGGCTAATACGCAGTATTTT. Its translation is CASSSQLAGLANTQYF.

This clonotype appeared a few times. The chain joins TRBV9 to TRBJ1-5; no firm D call. Germline V gene sequence: CDR1 SGDLS, CDR2 YYNGEE. This CDR3 is built from 13 residues. V was trimmed by 2 bases and J by 5 bases, leaving 8 bases between them. The CDR3 DNA reads TGTGCCAGCAGCGTGGCGGGATATCAGCCCCAGCATTTT. Its translation is CASSVAGYQPQHF.

J is TRBJ2-2 and V is TRBV2; TRBD2 aligns across 12 bases. After removal of 4 bases from V and 4 bases from J, the junction contained 7 bases not matched to a gene. Germline V gene sequence: CDR1 SNHLY, CDR2 FYNNEI. This CDR3 contains 17 residues. CDR3 sequence: CASSVSSGGESTGELFF. CDR3 nucleotide sequence: TGTGCCAGCAGTGTGTCTAGCGGGGGGGAAAGCACCGGGGAGCTGTTTTTT.

This clonotype has only a few counts. The gene calls are TRBV5-1 and TRBJ2-1; tentative D call: TRBD1 (6 bases). The CDR3 loop spans 15 amino acids. Trimming pared 4 bases from V and 6 bases from J, leaving 17 bases between. The germline V gene encodes CDR1 SGHRS and CDR2 YFSETQ. In DNA, the CDR3 is TGCGCCAGCAGCGCTACCGGGACAAATACCAATGAGCAGTTCTTC. This sequence encodes CASSATGTNTNEQFF.

The DNA for the CDR3 is TGCAGCGTTCGGTGGACCGCGAACACTGAAGCTTTCTTT. It translates to CSVRWTANTEAFF. The chain employs TRBV29-1 and TRBJ1-1; D remains ambiguous. CDR1 and CDR2 from the germline V gene are SQVTM and ANQGSEA. V lost 5 bases and J 1 base, leaving 11 bases between the germline ends. This CDR3 contains 13 residues.

V is TRBV7-9 and J is TRBJ1-2; D unresolved. The CDR3 is 12 amino acids. The V end was cut by 2 bases, the J end by 8 bases, with 9 bases between. Germline V gene data show CDR1 as SEHNR and CDR2 as FQNEAQ (reference sequence). The CDR3 here is CASSLITWGYTF. In nucleotides, the CDR3 is TGTGCCAGCAGCTTAATTACGTGGGGCTACACCTTC.

This clonotype has a count of ten or more. This chain connects TRBV10-3 to TRBJ2-1, with 7 bases identical to TRBD2. Germline V gene lookup returns CDR1 ENHRY and CDR2 SYGVKD. The CDR3 sequence is 12 residues long. J lost 2 bases, V lost 8 bases, and 0 bases had no gene match. The CDR3 reads CAIRGAYNEQFF. The CDR3 bases are TGTGCCATCCGGGGGGCCTACAATGAGCAGTTCTTC.

This clonotype was counted a few times. This rearrangement joins TRBV5-6 to TRBJ2-5; 7 bases are shared with TRBD1. V was pared by 5 bases and J by 1 base, with 5 bases of the junction left unmatched. This CDR3 has 14 residues. The germline V gene has CDR1 SGHDT and CDR2 YYEEEE. DNA of the CDR3: TGTGCCAGCAGAGAAGACAGGGTCCAAGAGACCCAGTACTTC. It specifies CASREDRVQETQYF.

There are a few counts of this clonotype. This chain connects TRBV7-8 to TRBJ1-5, with D possibly matching TRBD1 (5 bases). The CDR3 contains 16 residues. The V gene's germline CDR1 is SGHVS and CDR2 FQNEAQ. V gave up 5 bases and J gave up 5 bases, with 19 bases separating them. CDR3 loop: CASSTMMGQGYQPQHF. The DNA for the CDR3 is TGTGCCAGCAGCACCATGATGGGGCAGGGCTATCAGCCCCAGCATTTT.

The chain combines TRBV6-5 with TRBJ1-2, with D uncertain. The CDR3 covers 15 residues. Germline loops: CDR1 MNHEY, CDR2 SVGAGI. The V and J ends lost 2 bases and 4 bases respectively, with 14 bases between them. The CDR3 loop reads CASSYLTGVPYGYTF. The CDR3 nucleotides are TGTGCCAGCAGTTACCTGACGGGAGTGCCCTATGGCTACACCTTC.

This clonotype has only a few counts. The V call is TRBV10-3, the J call TRBJ2-6; TRBD2 agrees at 7 bases. V trimming: 4 bases; J trimming: 4 bases; junction bases outside the gene matches: 4. Looked up from germline, CDR1 is ENHRY and CDR2 is SYGVKD. This CDR3 contains 15 residues. The CDR3 coding sequence is TGTGCCATCAGTGCGGGGGGTGCCGGGGCCAACGTCCTGACTTTC. Its protein is CAISAGGAGANVLTF.

The chain carries TRBV7-9 and TRBJ1-1, with unresolved D. Deletions cut 2 bases from V and 1 base from J, with 11 bases between. CDR3 size: 15 residues. From germline, CDR1 is SEHNR and CDR2 FQNEAQ (reference sequence). The CDR3 here is CASSLPGLQNTEAFF. CDR3 bases: TGTGCCAGCAGCTTACCGGGCCTTCAGAACACTGAAGCTTTCTTT.

The rearrangement uses TRBV6-2 or TRBV6-3 and TRBJ2-7; D is perhaps TRBD1 (6 bases). Trimming took off 5 bases at V and 2 bases at J, with 13 bases between the two ends. Germline V lookup: CDR1 MNHEY, CDR2 SVGEGT. The CDR3 spans 14 residues. This chain's CDR3 is CASSTAGTPYEQYV. CDR3 in DNA: TGTGCCAGCAGTACCGCCGGGACACCCTACGAGCAGTACGTC.

The J gene is TRBJ1-1, the V gene TRBV6-6; TRBD1 agrees at 8 bases. J was trimmed by 1 base and V by 6 bases; bases with no gene match: 10. Germline lookup yields CDR1 MNHNY and CDR2 SVGAGI (reference sequence). The CDR3 extends over 16 amino acids. The CDR3 sequence: CASRRPRTGPNTEAFF. The CDR3 region has the DNA TGTGCCAGCAGACGACCTCGGACAGGGCCGAACACTGAAGCTTTCTTT.

This clonotype came up a few times. The rearrangement uses TRBV6-2 or TRBV6-3 and TRBJ2-6; the D is unclear. Trimming took off 8 bases at V and 3 bases at J, with 11 bases between the two ends. This CDR3 has 14 amino acids. The germline CDR1 and CDR2 sequences are MNHEY and SVGEGT. The CDR3 nucleotides read TGTGCCAGCCGAACCCCATTTGGGGCCAACGTCCTGACTTTC. This translates into CASRTPFGANVLTF.

This clonotype was counted ten times or more. The gene calls are TRBV27 and TRBJ1-2, with 8 bases identical to TRBD1. Trimming at V came to 5 bases and at J to 4 bases, leaving 9 bases not matched to a gene. CDR1 is MNHEY and CDR2 is SMNVEV in the germline V gene (reference sequence). This CDR3 has 15 residues. This chain's CDR3 is CASSPGTGFLYGYTF. The CDR3 nucleotides are TGTGCCAGCAGTCCCGGGACAGGTTTCCTCTATGGCTACACCTTC.

This clonotype was found a few times. The rearrangement uses TRBV12-3 or TRBV12-4 and TRBJ2-3; D may be TRBD1 (6 bases). The V end lost 6 bases, the J end lost 0 bases, and 25 bases lay between the germline ends. CDR3 length equals 19 residues. The CDR3 sequence: CASSLGAIQPHTSTDTQYF. In DNA, the CDR3 is TGTGCCAGCAGCTTGGGGGCGATTCAGCCCCATACTAGCACAGATACGCAGTATTTT.

In its sample, this clonotype was seen many times. This rearrangement joins TRBV10-1 to TRBJ2-2, with D hard to call. V was pared by 4 bases and J by 2 bases, with 14 bases between. Germline V lookup: CDR1 WNHNN, CDR2 SYGVQD (reference sequence). The CDR3 consists of 16 residues. The CDR3 DNA sequence: TGCGCCAGCAGTGCCACACTGGACCTAAACACCGGGGAGCTGTTTTTT. It yields the protein CASSATLDLNTGELFF.

V usage is TRBV24-1 and J usage is TRBJ1-1; D gene ambiguous. Trimming stripped 5 bases from V and 5 bases from J, with 11 bases between. CDR1 and CDR2 (germline): KGHDR, SFDVKD. The CDR3 is 13 amino acids. The CDR3 loop is CATSVSGGTEAFF. The CDR3 DNA reads TGTGCCACCAGTGTATCGGGCGGAACTGAAGCTTTCTTT.

This clonotype was recorded a few times. J is TRBJ2-2 and V is TRBV6-2 or TRBV6-3, with 9 nucleotides matching TRBD1. Looked up from germline, CDR1 is MNHEY and CDR2 is SVGEGT. This CDR3 region has 14 residues. Trimming took 6 bases from V and 5 from J; bases not matched to a gene: 4. The CDR3 here is CASRRTGDTGELFF. CDR3 DNA: TGTGCCAGCAGGAGGACAGGGGATACCGGGGAGCTGTTTTTT.